This entry lists 20 T cell receptor beta chains sequenced from one sample in a study of siplizumab effects on memory and regulatory T cells. The repertoire was sequenced with immunoSEQ multiplex PCR; TCRdb's copy has only in-frame clones and lacks some. Here the sample spans roughly 100,000 clones, 92% being singletons. Sequencing input: CD4+ T cells sorted from blood. These receptors were taken from a human donor in good health.

The chain uses TRBV9 and TRBJ1-3; maybe TRBD1 (6 bases). Germline values: CDR1 SGDLS, CDR2 YYNGEE. V lost 0 bases and J lost 6, with 16 bases in between. The CDR3 has 16 residues. The DNA of the CDR3 is TGTGCCAGCAGCGTAGGAAGAGGGCAGGGACAAAACACCATATATTTT. Amino acids: CASSVGRGQGQNTIYF.

The CDR3 sequence: CASSIVLGQPQHF. In nucleotides, the CDR3 is TGTGCCAGCTCCATCGTTTTGGGTCAGCCCCAGCATTTT. The chain is built from TRBV6-1 and TRBJ1-5, with no clear D. In germline, CDR1 is MNHNS, CDR2 SASEGT. Trimming pared 8 bases from V and 6 bases from J, leaving 14 bases between. The CDR3 is 13 residues long.

J is TRBJ2-5 and V is TRBV6-5, with 7 bases fitting TRBD1. The V segment lost 8 bases and the J segment 2 bases; nucleotides outside the gene matches: 11. CDR3 length equals 15 residues. Germline-derived CDR1 and CDR2 are MNHEY and SVGAGI. CDR3 nucleotide sequence: TGTGCCAGCGCCGCGCCACAGGGGCCACAAGAGACCCAGTACTTC. Protein product: CASAAPQGPQETQYF.

This clone was seen just once. The rearrangement links TRBV30 to TRBJ1-2; D uncertain. From germline, CDR1 is GTSNPN and CDR2 SVGIG (reference sequence). The CDR3 length is 15 residues. The V gene lost 1 base and the J gene lost 4 bases, with 16 bases spanning the gap. The DNA for the CDR3 is TGTGCCTGGAGTGCCCGACCCCTAACTGGCTATGGCTACACCTTC. Amino acid sequence: CAWSARPLTGYGYTF.

This sequence joins TRBV19 and TRBJ2-1; D unclear. The germline V and J ends were trimmed by 5 bases and 9 bases, with 8 bases remaining between them. CDR1 LNHDA and CDR2 SQIVND come from the germline V gene (reference sequence). The length of the CDR3 is 11 residues. The CDR3 here is CASSVVGEQFF. The CDR3 DNA reads TGTGCCAGTAGTGTTGTGGGTGAGCAGTTCTTC.

Comment on this clone: The sample contains more than one DNA sequence encoding this CDR3. The chain combines TRBV29-1 with TRBJ2-7; D perhaps matches TRBD2 (6 bases). This CDR3 comprises 10 residues. The V end lost 6 bases, the J end lost 6 bases, and 9 bases lay between the germline ends. Germline V gene lookup returns CDR1 SQVTM and CDR2 ANQGSEA. As DNA, the CDR3 is TGCAGCGTGGGGGGTCTCGAGCAGTACTTC. It encodes CSVGGLEQYF.

The chain couples TRBV28 to TRBJ2-5; D tentatively reads TRBD1 or TRBD2 (6 bases each). The CDR3 is 16 residues long. CDR1 is MDHEN and CDR2 is SYDVKM in the germline V gene. Trimming cost V 4 bases and J 5 bases, with 20 bases left between them. The CDR3 protein is CASSSPPGGGLETQYF. CDR3 nucleotide sequence: TGTGCCAGCAGTTCGCCCCCCGGAGGGGGGTTGGAGACCCAGTACTTC.

The J gene is TRBJ1-2, the V gene TRBV5-4; 7 bases match TRBD1. After removal of 3 bases from V and 8 bases from J, the junction contained 4 bases not matched to a gene. This CDR3 region has 12 residues. Germline V gene data show CDR1 as SGHNT and CDR2 as YYREEE (reference sequence). CDR3 bases: TGTGCCAGCAGCTCTCACAGGGGCGGCTACACCTTC. This encodes CASSSHRGGYTF.

The chain is built from TRBV2 and TRBJ2-3, with D perhaps matching TRBD2 (6 bases). Trimming removed 11 bases from V and 2 bases from J, with 20 bases in between. CDR1 and CDR2 (germline): SNHLY, FYNNEI. There are 15 residues in the CDR3. DNA for the CDR3: TGTGCCTCGCTCCCCCCGCGGGGTTACACAGATACGCAGTATTTT. Translated, it gives CASLPPRGYTDTQYF. The full variable domain, in which reference TRBV2 and TRBJ2-3 provide the parts outside the CDR3, is EPEVTQTPSHQVTQMGQEVILRCVPISNHLYFYWYRQILGQKVEFLVSFYNNEISEKSEIFDDQFSVERPDGSNFTLKIRSTKLEDSAMYFCASLPPRGYTDTQYFGPGTRLTVL.

The chain employs TRBV14 and TRBJ1-1, with D tentatively TRBD1 (6 bases). Looked up from germline, CDR1 is SGHDN and CDR2 is FVKESK. With 5 bases removed from V and 11 bases from J, the gap between germline ends came to 15 bases. This CDR3 has 12 residues. The CDR3 sequence is CASSYMTGIAFF. The CDR3 coding sequence is TGTGCCAGCAGCTATATGACAGGAATTGCTTTCTTT.

This rearrangement joins TRBV7-9 to TRBJ2-5; D tentatively fits TRBD1 or TRBD2 (5 bases each). The J call may be faulty, since TRBJ2-7 better matches the DNA end. This CDR3 is built from 13 residues. CDR1 SEHNR and CDR2 FQNEAQ come from the germline V gene (reference sequence). The CDR3: CASSFGTLDEQYF. As DNA, the CDR3 is TGTGCCAGCAGCTTCGGGACCTTGGACGAGCAGTACTTC.

The gene calls are TRBV5-5 and TRBJ2-7, with D perhaps matching TRBD1 (5 bases). Per germline, CDR1 SGHKS and CDR2 YYEKEE (reference sequence). The CDR3 has 15 amino acids. V lost 2 bases and J lost 3, with 15 bases in between. The CDR3 DNA is TGTGCCAGCAGCTTTGGTCGACAGTCGCTCTACGAGCAGTACTTC. It codes for CASSFGRQSLYEQYF.

The gene calls are TRBV7-6 and TRBJ1-3; D gene unclear. The V gene's germline CDR1 is SGHVS and CDR2 FNYEAQ. The ends were cut back, 0 bases at V and 0 bases at J, with 9 bases in the middle. This CDR3 is built from 16 residues. CDR3 sequence reads: CASSLAPGNSGNTIYF. CDR3 sequence (DNA): TGTGCCAGCAGCTTAGCACCCGGTAACTCTGGAAACACCATATATTTT. Looking up the rest from reference TRBV7-6 and TRBJ1-3 gives the full variable domain: GAGVSQSPRYKVTKRGQDVALRCDPISGHVSLYWYRQALGQGPEFLTYFNYEAQQDKSGLPNDRFSAERPEGSISTLTIQRTEQRDSAMYRCASSLAPGNSGNTIYFGEGSWLTVV.

Only a few counts were recorded for this clone. The rearrangement links TRBV7-3 to TRBJ1-6; unclear D gene. CDR1 is SGHTA and CDR2 is FQGTGA in the germline V gene. The CDR3 totals 12 residues. V was pared by 5 bases and J by 7 bases, with 6 bases between. The DNA for the CDR3 is TGTGCCAGCAGCCATGGGAATTCACCCCTCCACTTT. This translates into CASSHGNSPLHF.

This sequence joins TRBV10-1 and TRBJ2-3; 9 nucleotides align to TRBD2. CDR3 size: 15 residues. V lost 4 bases and J lost 6; bases outside the gene matches: 8. Germline CDR1 WNHNN, CDR2 SYGVQD (reference sequence). Here the CDR3 reads CASSGEGLASDTQYF. CDR3 bases: TGCGCCAGCAGTGGGGAGGGACTAGCTTCGGATACGCAGTATTTT.

This clone appeared a single time. CDR3: CASKAPGRQETQYF. CDR3 DNA sequence: TGTGCCAGCAAAGCTCCCGGACGACAAGAGACCCAGTACTTC. The V call is TRBV11-2, the J call TRBJ2-5, with D unresolved. V was cut by 7 bases and J by 2 bases, with 14 bases left in between. The CDR3 extends over 14 amino acids. Germline-derived CDR1 and CDR2 are SGHAT and FQNNGV.

The CDR3 spells CASSLRTVYEQYF. The CDR3, as DNA: TGTGCCAGCAGCTTAAGGACAGTCTACGAGCAGTACTTC. The chain has TRBV7-2 and TRBJ2-5; TRBD1 is a possible D gene (6 bases). The end of the DNA fits TRBJ2-7 better, so the J call may be wrong. Germline CDR1 and CDR2: SGHTA and FQGNSA. The CDR3 spans 13 residues.

This chain uses TRBV5-4 with TRBJ2-1, with 9 nucleotides matching TRBD2. This CDR3 spans 16 amino acids. Germline assignment: CDR1 SGHNT and CDR2 YYREEE (reference sequence). Trimming cost V 3 bases and J 5 bases; bases outside gene matches: 9. The CDR3 DNA reads TGTGCCAGCAGCTCGGAAAGGACTAGCGCCAACAATGAGCAGTTCTTC. Protein: CASSSERTSANNEQFF. Variable domain in full (rest from reference TRBV5-4 and TRBJ2-1): ETGVTQSPTHLIKTRGQQVTLRCSSQSGHNTVSWYQQALGQGPQFIFQYYREEENGRGNFPPRFSGLQFPNYSSELNVNALELDDSALYLCASSSERTSANNEQFFGPGTRLTVL.

The J gene is TRBJ2-1, the V gene TRBV28, with D possibly matching TRBD2 (5 bases). The CDR3 sequence is 14 residues long. Germline V gene data show CDR1 as MDHEN and CDR2 as SYDVKM. Trimming shortened V by 7 bases and J by 4 bases, and 14 bases separated the two germline ends. The DNA for the CDR3 is TGTGCCAGCACGGTGGGTGGACTGTACAATGAGCAGTTCTTC. Its protein is CASTVGGLYNEQFF.

The chain combines TRBV5-1 with TRBJ1-1, with D possibly being TRBD1 (6 bases). CDR3 length: 16 amino acids. Trimming shortened V by 5 bases and J by 0 bases, and 17 bases separated the two germline ends. The germline gives CDR1 SGHRS, CDR2 YFSETQ. Written as DNA, the CDR3 is TGCGCCAGCAGTGTGGGGGCCGTGAATATGAACACTGAAGCTTTCTTT. Protein sequence: CASSVGAVNMNTEAFF. The entire variable domain, with the rest obtained from reference TRBV5-1 and TRBJ1-1, is as follows: KAGVTQTPRYLIKTRGQQVTLSCSPISGHRSVSWYQQTPGQGLQFLFEYFSETQRNKGNFPGRFSGRQFSNSRSEMNVSTLELGDSALYLCASSVGAVNMNTEAFFGQGTRLTVV.